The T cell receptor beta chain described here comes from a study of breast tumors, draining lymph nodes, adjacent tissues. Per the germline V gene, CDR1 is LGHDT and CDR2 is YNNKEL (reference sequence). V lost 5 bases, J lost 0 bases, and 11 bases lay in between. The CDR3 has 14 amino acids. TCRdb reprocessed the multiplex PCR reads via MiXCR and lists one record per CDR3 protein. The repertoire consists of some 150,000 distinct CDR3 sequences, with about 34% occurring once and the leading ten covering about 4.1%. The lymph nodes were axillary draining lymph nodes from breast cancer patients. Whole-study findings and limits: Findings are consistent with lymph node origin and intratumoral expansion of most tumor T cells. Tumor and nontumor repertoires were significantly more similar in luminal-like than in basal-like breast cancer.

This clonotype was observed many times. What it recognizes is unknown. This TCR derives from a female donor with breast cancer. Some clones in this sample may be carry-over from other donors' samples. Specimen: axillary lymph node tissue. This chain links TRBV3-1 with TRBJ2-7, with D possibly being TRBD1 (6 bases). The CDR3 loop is CASSSGAFSYEQYF. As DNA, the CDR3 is TGTGCCAGCAGCTCAGGGGCCTTCTCCTACGAGCAGTACTTC.